One and the same sample provided the 5 T cell receptor beta chains below, sequenced in a study of blood T cells in healthy people across ages. Alongside a J-beta primer mix, a sample-barcoded 5' primer served in a second PCR lasting roughly 7 to 11 cycles. TCRdb used MiXCR to reprocess the 5' RACE reads, holding one entry per CDR3 protein. This sample has around 1,800,000 distinct CDR3 sequences, with about two fifths found just once. The specimen was blood. These receptors all come from a human donor in good health.

The chain links TRBV13 to TRBJ2-1; 7 nucleotides agree with TRBD1. The CDR3 is made up of 15 amino acids. Germline-derived CDR1 and CDR2 are PRHDT and FYEKMQ (reference sequence). The J segment lost 5 bases and the V segment lost 5 bases, leaving 9 bases of the junction unmatched. The DNA for the CDR3 is TGTGCCAGCAGCCGAGACAGGGACCTAGACAATGAGCAGTTCTTC. Protein: CASSRDRDLDNEQFF.

In its sample, this clonotype was seen a few times. The chain joins TRBV7-8 to TRBJ2-4; D is ambiguous. The CDR3 has 13 amino acids. Germline loops: CDR1 SGHVS, CDR2 FQNEAQ. Trimming took 0 bases from V and 13 from J, leaving 13 bases between them. This CDR3 is CASSLARAKEQYF. CDR3 in DNA: TGTGCCAGCAGCTTAGCGAGAGCGAAAGAGCAGTACTTC.

The sample holds a few counts of this clonotype. At one boundary the junction diverges from the germline segment, which might be a read error. V and J are TRBV10-3 and TRBJ2-3; D ambiguous. This CDR3 is 15 amino acids long. The germline V gene has CDR1 ENHRY and CDR2 SYGVKD. The CDR3 protein is CAISESVGSTDTQYF. The CDR3 DNA is TGTGCCATCAGTGAGTCGGTGGGTAGCACGGATACGCAGTATTTT.

The chain carries TRBV5-1 and TRBJ2-7, with 14 bases fitting TRBD2. The CDR3 totals 16 residues. The J segment lost 6 bases and the V segment lost 4 bases, leaving 9 bases of the junction unmatched. Germline lookup yields CDR1 SGHRS and CDR2 YFSETQ. The CDR3 DNA sequence: TGCGCCAGCAGCCTGAGGACTAGCGGGGGGACGGGCGAGCAGTACTTC. Encoded protein: CASSLRTSGGTGEQYF.

This sequence joins TRBV12-3 or TRBV12-4 and TRBJ1-5; D may be TRBD1 (5 bases). CDR3 length equals 18 residues. V lost 3 bases and J lost 5, with 23 bases in between. CDR3 DNA sequence: TGTGCCAGCAGTTTGAGGTTTTTTGGTCAGGGTAACGATCAGCCCCAGCATTTT. This codes for CASSLRFFGQGNDQPQHF.